The entry below describes one TCR beta chain. Antigen: not known. Sequencing was performed with immunoSEQ multiplex PCR; in TCRdb, only in-frame clones are kept and a portion is missing. The sample lists fewer than 150,000 clones, around 90% seen once, with 1.9% in the top ten. The entry originates in a study of T cell responses to AZD1222 COVID-19 vaccine. Study-level findings and limits: CD4 TCRs linked to vaccination spanned spike, dominating at 160-218 and 743-854. As reported, nearly half of all spike-specific TCRs target variant regions that are unmutated. Clonal diversity may have been underestimated, and the donors were mostly white British, with more females than males. Following two doses of AZD1222, Spike-specific TCR breadth and depth rose.

Losses at the gene ends were 6 bases for V and 5 bases for J; bases not matched to a gene: 7. The CDR3 totals 15 residues. Germline V CDR1 and CDR2: LGHDT, YNNKEL (reference sequence). This clonotype was sampled from an adult in good health. This chain connects TRBV3-1 (or the pseudogene TRBV3-2) to TRBJ2-2; 9 bases fit TRBD1. The source material was peripheral blood, sampled on day 0 of AZD1222 vaccination. The CDR3 sequence is CASSPRQGGTGELFF. Here the CDR3 DNA reads TGTGCCAGCAGTCCAAGACAGGGGGGGACCGGGGAGCTGTTTTTT.